The present entry profiles one T cell receptor beta chain with its context. Individuals drawn from about two dozen US areas were about 18 to 100 years old. Participants were placed into cohorts based on the clinical history they reported. The CDR3 totals 14 residues. Germline CDR1 reads SGHRS; CDR2 reads YFSETQ. Trimming cost V 0 bases and J 7 bases; bases outside gene matches: 4. The data stem from a study of blood T cell repertoires in COVID-19. TCRdb's copy holds only in-frame clones and misses some; the assay was immunoSEQ multiplex PCR. The data show around 280,000 clones, roughly 89% seen once. This receptor was taken from a woman between 40 and 55 years old who had recovered from COVID-19. The chain uses TRBV5-1 and TRBJ2-5, with 9 bases lining up with TRBD1. The sample comprised PBMCs or T cells enriched from blood (not recorded which). This CDR3 is CASSLVDRGGTQYF. The CDR3, as DNA: TGCGCCAGCAGCTTGGTCGACAGGGGGGGGACCCAGTACTTC.